This record looks at one T cell receptor (beta chain) sequence and its context. Its antigen is undetermined. Subjects with ophthalmopathy showed a Clinical Activity Score no lower than 3, a NOSPECS grade no lower than 4, and a duration shorter than 3 months. Diagnoses rested on clinical symptoms, serum thyroxine and TRAb, thyroid ultrasound and orbital computed tomography. The data originate from a study of T cells in Graves' hyperthyroidism and ophthalmopathy. The investigators amplified TCR beta CDR3 regions from RNA transcripts. TCR CDR3 underwent first-round RT-PCR with the HTBI primer set. MiXCR, applied by TCRdb to the multiplex PCR reads, yields one record per CDR3 protein. The profile covers 700,000 or so distinct CDR3 sequences, with roughly 15% appearing a single time and approximately 12% taken by the ten largest. Unmatched junction bases numbered 10, after V lost 5 bases and J lost 6 bases. The germline gives CDR1 DFQATT, CDR2 SNEGSKA (reference sequence). CDR3 length: 14 amino acids.

Notes on the study in general: Most thyroid clonotypes expanded above 0.001 were also detected in blood. With a median lead of approximately 6 months before onset, the model predicted ophthalmopathy.

V is TRBV20-1 and J is TRBJ1-2; 9 bases agree with TRBD1. This receptor was taken from a woman in her fifties or sixties with Graves' ophthalmopathy. The specimen was blood. CDR3 bases: TGCAGTGCTGCCAAGCGGAGGACAGGGGATGGCTACACCTTC. It translates to CSAAKRRTGDGYTF.